This T cell receptor (beta chain) derives from a study of regulatory T cells in long-lasting Graves disease. Study-level findings and limits: Analysis covered peripheral blood alone, not thyroid tissue. Persistent disease showed a preference for TRBV28, TRBJ1-2 and TRBJ2-5.

With iRepertoire HTBI primers and Arm-PCR of CDR3 regions, TCR beta libraries were built. TCRdb passed the multiplex PCR reads through MiXCR, listing each CDR3 protein once. The repertoire includes some 430,000 distinct CDR3 sequences, about a fifth of them detected once, and roughly 6.9% sits in the top ten. This clonotype was recorded a few times. Antigen specificity is unknown. Germline CDR1 is SQVTM and CDR2 is ANQGSEA. CDR3 length: 14 amino acids. Trimming took off 6 bases at V and 2 bases at J, with 17 bases between the two ends. The sample's time point: persistent/refractory GD, antithyroid drugs over 5 years with positive TRAb. RNA from PBMCs was the source of the TCR library. It was American Thyroid Association guidelines that determined Graves' disease diagnosis.

The TCR comes from a female donor with Graves disease. Sample: peripheral blood mononuclear cells (PBMCs), taken when the disease was refractory, from a patient treated with antithyroid drugs. The V gene is TRBV29-1, the J gene TRBJ2-7, with TRBD2 as a possible D gene (6 bases). The CDR3 reads CSVSRELSTYEQYF. The CDR3 region has the DNA TGCAGCGTATCCCGGGAGCTTAGTACCTACGAGCAGTACTTC.